This T cell receptor (beta chain) was sequenced during a study of regulatory T cells in long-lasting Graves disease listed by TCRdb under 2021. Study-level background: Persistent Graves' disease meant more than 5 years of antithyroid drug treatment with TSH receptor autoantibodies that stayed positive. A total of about 33 samples underwent TCR sequencing, from around 13 patients with persistent Graves' disease and 20 or so patients with newly diagnosed Graves' disease. On average, persistent Graves' disease patients in the clinical cohort had been on antithyroid drugs for approximately ten years. Peripheral blood TCR sequencing and RNA sequencing compared persistent Graves' disease patients with newly diagnosed Graves' disease patients. The study was conducted in China and was registered as a clinical trial. Overall study outcomes, separate from this receptor: Persistent Graves' disease patients showed lower TCR Shannon entropy and fewer highly expanded clones than newly diagnosed patients, suggesting clonal expansion. Patients with persistent disease shared more public clonotypes (around 2,500) than newly diagnosed patients did (about 1,000). Only peripheral blood was studied, because thyroid tissue, the primary lesion, was inaccessible. Sequencing and analysis were limited to the TCR beta chain. TRBV28, TRBJ1-2 and TRBJ2-5 were preferentially used in persistent disease, while TRBV20-1 and TRBJ2-1 were favored in newly diagnosed disease. The authors acknowledged the small sample size as a limitation that may reduce accuracy.

The CDR3, cysteine through phenylalanine, is 16 amino acids long. The only DNA kept is the CDR3, 48 bases in frame from the first base. CDR1 is given as LGHDT and CDR2 as YNNKEL, both from the germline V gene (reference sequence). V loses 4 bases of germline sequence and J loses 3 bases, and the interval between the two ends is 19 bases. Library construction relied on multiplex PCR. Reads for this sample came from an Illumina HiSeq 4000. iRepertoire HTBI primers and Arm-PCR amplification of CDR3 regions were used to construct TCR beta libraries. Gel purification was performed on PCR products prior to sequencing. The paper's processing steps were these. Gene usage analysis of CDR3 amino acid clonotypes used the approximately 62 TRBV and some 15 TRBJ segments found across samples. COPE and FqMerger were used to merge the filtered high-quality paired reads into contigs. Contigs were aligned with BLAST to IMGT TRBV, TRBD and TRBJ reference genes, and CDR3 was defined per IMGT. Any clonotype with a frequency above 0.1% was classified as a highly expanded clone. Repertoire diversity was measured by Shannon entropy, and V-J evenness by the Gini coefficient. A clonotype was considered public if more than one individual shared it. Using fastp at Q25 and MiXCR, TCRdb reprocessed the public reads and kept productive beta chains. CDR3 protein sequences are deduplicated, and each keeps its most common genes and DNA. It is TCRdb's table, rather than the study itself, that gives the V and J calls and clone size. For this sample there are around 300,000 distinct CDR3 sequences; around a fifth appear just once. Approximately 53% of the sample rests with the top ten.

The intended sense of this specimen's time point label: persistent/refractory GD, antithyroid drugs over 5 years with positive TRAb. For both TCR sequencing and RNA sequencing, RNA was extracted from PBMCs using TRIzol. The diagnosis of Graves' disease was made according to American Thyroid Association guidelines. The patients came from an endocrinology department in Xi'an, China. Each patient gave 7 to 9.5 milliliters of peripheral blood, collected in an EDTA anticoagulant tube. Ficoll Paque Plus density gradient separation was used to isolate PBMCs, and no additional T cell sorting was done. An Agilent 2100 Bioanalyzer and agarose gel were used to check RNA quality, and a NanoDrop 2000 was used to measure RNA concentration. A word on this clonotype: The clone's antigen remains unknown. Per-base quality was not reported, and no clone a single base away is much larger than it.

This receptor was identified in a female donor with Graves disease. The V gene is TRBV3-1 and the J gene is TRBJ2-7, with a tentative D gene TRBD1 over 5 matching bases. Specimen: peripheral blood mononuclear cells (PBMCs), collected when the disease was refractory, from a patient treated with antithyroid drugs. The DNA reads as follows: TGTGCCAGCAGCCCTCCTTTCCGAGACAGTGTCTACGAGCAGTACTTC. It codes for CASSPPFRDSVYEQYF.